These T cell receptor beta chains were read from a single sample in a study of OX40 agonist ivuxolimab in advanced cancers. Assay: immunoSEQ multiplex PCR; the TCRdb copy retains only in-frame clones and omits some. The repertoire consists of roughly 26,000 clones, with roughly 90% occurring once and the leading ten covering just under 20%. The sample in question was CD4+ or CD8+ T cells sorted from blood, obtained in a trial of the OX40 agonist ivuxolimab. The source of these receptors is an adult with an advanced solid tumor such as melanoma, head and neck, liver or kidney cancer. Both conserved end residues are part of each CDR3.

cdr3_aa v_call
CASSTNTGELFF TRBV27
CASSFSSTDTQYF TRBV5-1
CATSSTAEQYF TRBV15
CASSFGQSYEQYF TRBV5-8
CASSQVKGIAPNTEAFF TRBV4-1
CASSLGTFSRGRRGEKLFF TRBV13
CASSQDRASGSYEQYF TRBV4-1
CASKLQGAGTDTQYF TRBV11-2
CASSPTIQGYYIQYF TRBV7-8
CASSQLQGTYEQYF TRBV4-1
CASSPPPGAGNTIYF TRBV7-9
CASSETGVGEQYF TRBV25-1
CASSLRLEETQYF TRBV7-2
CASRKTRTSGNTIYF TRBV4-1
CASSLGLAGDYEQYF TRBV14
CASSLGQGRGYTF TRBV5-8
CASSRTGELFF TRBV2
CASSSLAGASYNEQFF TRBV7-9
CASSESGLVGGDEQFF TRBV25-1
CASGDNQPQHF TRBV19
CAIKADNQPQHF TRBV10-3
CASILLSAAGSYTF TRBV7-8
CASSTRSSYNEQFF TRBV5-4
CASSMGLRSRGDTQYF TRBV19
CASSTRQGPEQYF TRBV7-6
CASSFDLGRSYEQYF TRBV5-6
CASSPGHRGGETQYF TRBV7-9
CASSLRGNEQFF TRBV28
CASSSPGGAGTYNEQFF TRBV27
CASSQVGRAYEQYF TRBV14
CASRLGTRDYGYTF TRBV6-5
CASSYGPETGELFF TRBV7-9
CASSQVMRGMNTEAFF TRBV4-3
CASSFRGEETQYF TRBV5-4
CASSDILNTEAFF TRBV27
CASSGDWDITSGANVLTF TRBV9
CASSLEGQDTQYF TRBV5-1
CASSIGASGQETQYF TRBV19
CASSKETQYF TRBV5-5
CASSILSTDTQYF TRBV7-9
CASSSTSGGSYNEQFF TRBV7-9
CASSLSGAAGEQYF TRBV7-6
CATKGLKGETQYF TRBV28
CSVAGQGYEQYF TRBV29-1
CASSIDPIGSQAQHF TRBV19
CASSLIGQGIYEQYF TRBV11-2
CASGTGGWEQYF TRBV5-4
CASSDPLREAFF TRBV2
CASTTGDNTEAFF TRBV2
CASSVGGGAYEQYF TRBV9
CASSAWTGNEKLFF TRBV7-8
CATSTLSDYEQYF TRBV15
CASSVGGGRSGANVLTF TRBV9